This TCR beta chain is drawn from a study of T cells in Graves' hyperthyroidism and ophthalmopathy. Researchers amplified the TCR beta CDR3 regions from RNA transcripts. The HTBI primer set served for first-round RT-PCR of the TCR CDR3. TCRdb ran MiXCR on the multiplex PCR reads and lists one entry per CDR3 protein. The sample has 550,000 to 800,000 distinct CDR3 sequences; approximately 15% are singletons. This CDR3 has 12 residues. Per germline, CDR1 SEHNR and CDR2 FQNEAQ (reference sequence). Between the trimmed V and J ends, which lost 4 bases and 6 bases, there was a span of 7 bases. The specimen was blood. The chain combines TRBV7-9 with TRBJ2-1, with no clear D. The TCR sequence derives from a man aged 45-65 years with Graves' hyperthyroidism. CDR3 DNA: TGTGCCAGCAGCTATGGGTTCAATGAGCAGTTCTTC. It encodes CASSYGFNEQFF.